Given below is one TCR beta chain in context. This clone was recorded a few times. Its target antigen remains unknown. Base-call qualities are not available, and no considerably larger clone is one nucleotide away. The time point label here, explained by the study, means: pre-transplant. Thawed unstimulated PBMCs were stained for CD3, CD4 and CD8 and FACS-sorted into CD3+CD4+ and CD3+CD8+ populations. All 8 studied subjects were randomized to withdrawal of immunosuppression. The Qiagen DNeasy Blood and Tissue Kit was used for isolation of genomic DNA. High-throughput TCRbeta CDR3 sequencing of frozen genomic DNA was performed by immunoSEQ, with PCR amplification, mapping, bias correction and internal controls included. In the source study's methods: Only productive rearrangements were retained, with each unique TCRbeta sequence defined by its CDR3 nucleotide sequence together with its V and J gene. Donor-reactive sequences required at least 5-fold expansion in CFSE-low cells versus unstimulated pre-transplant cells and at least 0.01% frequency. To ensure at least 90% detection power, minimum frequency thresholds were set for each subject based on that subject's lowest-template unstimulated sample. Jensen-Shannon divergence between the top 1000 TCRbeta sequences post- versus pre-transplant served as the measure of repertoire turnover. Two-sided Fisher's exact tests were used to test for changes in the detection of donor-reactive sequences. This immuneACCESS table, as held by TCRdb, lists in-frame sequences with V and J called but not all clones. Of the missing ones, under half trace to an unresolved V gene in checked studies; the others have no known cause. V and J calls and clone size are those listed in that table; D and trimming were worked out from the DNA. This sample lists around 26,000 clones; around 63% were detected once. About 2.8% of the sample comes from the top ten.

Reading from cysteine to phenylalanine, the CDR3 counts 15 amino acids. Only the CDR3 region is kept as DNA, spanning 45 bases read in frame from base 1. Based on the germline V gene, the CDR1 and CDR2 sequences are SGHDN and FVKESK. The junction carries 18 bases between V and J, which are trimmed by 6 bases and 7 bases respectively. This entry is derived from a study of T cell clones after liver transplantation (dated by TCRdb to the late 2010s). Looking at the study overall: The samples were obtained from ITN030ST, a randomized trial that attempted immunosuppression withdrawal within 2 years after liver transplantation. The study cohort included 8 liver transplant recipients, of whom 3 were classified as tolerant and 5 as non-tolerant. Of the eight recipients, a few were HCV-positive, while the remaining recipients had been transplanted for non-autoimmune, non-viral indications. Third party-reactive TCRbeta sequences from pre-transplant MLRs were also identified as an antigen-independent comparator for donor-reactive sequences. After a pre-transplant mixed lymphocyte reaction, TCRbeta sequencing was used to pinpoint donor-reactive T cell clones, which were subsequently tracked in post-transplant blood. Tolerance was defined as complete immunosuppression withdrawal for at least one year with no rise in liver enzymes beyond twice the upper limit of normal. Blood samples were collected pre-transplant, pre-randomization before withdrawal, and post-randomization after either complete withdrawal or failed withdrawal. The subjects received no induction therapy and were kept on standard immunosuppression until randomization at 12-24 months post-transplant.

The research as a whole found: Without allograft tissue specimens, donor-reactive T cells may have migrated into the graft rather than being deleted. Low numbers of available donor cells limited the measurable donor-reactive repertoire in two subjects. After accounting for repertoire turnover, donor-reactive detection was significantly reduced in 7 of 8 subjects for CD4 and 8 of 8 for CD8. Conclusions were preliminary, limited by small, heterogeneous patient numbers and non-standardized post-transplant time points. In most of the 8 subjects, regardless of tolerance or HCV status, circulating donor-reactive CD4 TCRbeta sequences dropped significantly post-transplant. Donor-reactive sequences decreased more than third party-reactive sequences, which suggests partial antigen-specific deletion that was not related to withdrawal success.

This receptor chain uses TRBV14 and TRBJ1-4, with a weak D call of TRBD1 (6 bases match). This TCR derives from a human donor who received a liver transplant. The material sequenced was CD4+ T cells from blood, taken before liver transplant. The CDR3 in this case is CASSYRVRGGEKLFF. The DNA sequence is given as TGTGCCAGCAGTTACAGGGTAAGAGGCGGTGAAAAACTGTTTTTT.